The 28 T cell receptor beta chains below were found in one sample sequenced in a study of OX40 agonist ivuxolimab in advanced cancers. Assay: immunoSEQ multiplex PCR; the TCRdb copy retains only in-frame clones and omits some. The data show approximately 74,000 clones, around nine tenths seen once. Source: CD4+ or CD8+ T cells sorted from blood, taken in a trial of the OX40 agonist ivuxolimab. The receptors shown here come from an adult with an advanced solid tumor such as melanoma, head and neck, liver or kidney cancer.

The rearrangement joins TRBV6-5 to TRBJ1-1; D is undetermined. The CDR3 is 13 residues long. V was clipped by 4 bases and J by 4 bases, with 10 bases between them. Per the germline V gene, CDR1 is MNHEY and CDR2 is SVGAGI. The CDR3, as DNA: TGTGCCAGCAGTTCTCTATTAGGCACTGAAGCTTTCTTT. Encoded protein: CASSSLLGTEAFF.

This clone came up once. This chain uses TRBV7-9 with TRBJ2-7; 10 nucleotides align to TRBD2. V was pared by 4 bases and J by 6 bases, with 6 bases of the junction left unmatched. The CDR3 length is 14 residues. The V gene's germline CDR1 is SEHNR and CDR2 FQNEAQ (reference sequence). CDR3: CASSSGLAVVEQYF. CDR3 in DNA: TGTGCCAGCAGCTCCGGACTAGCGGTAGTCGAGCAGTACTTC. Full variable domain (missing parts from reference TRBV7-9 and TRBJ2-7): DTGVSQNPRHKITKRGQNVTFRCDPISEHNRLYWYRQTLGQGPEFLTYFQNEAQLEKSRLLSDRFSAERPKGSFSTLEIQRTEQGDSAMYLCASSSGLAVVEQYFGPGTRLTVT.

This chain joins TRBV11-2 and TRBJ1-3, with D maybe TRBD1 (6 bases). V lost 5 bases to trimming and J lost 4 bases, with 15 bases between them. Germline V CDR1 and CDR2: SGHAT, FQNNGV. The CDR3 sequence is 15 residues long. In DNA form, the CDR3 reads TGTGCCAGCAGCACTCACAGGGTAGAGGGAAACACCATATATTTT. It yields the protein CASSTHRVEGNTIYF.

V is TRBV19 and J is TRBJ1-1; D gene unclear. Germline assignment: CDR1 LNHDA and CDR2 SQIVND (reference sequence). The V end was cut by 0 bases, the J end by 5 bases, with 19 bases between. This CDR3 contains 17 residues. CDR3: CASSIEGSMGWRTEAFF. The CDR3, as DNA: TGTGCCAGTAGTATAGAGGGGTCAATGGGGTGGCGGACTGAAGCTTTCTTT. Looking up the rest from reference TRBV19 and TRBJ1-1 gives the full variable domain: DGGITQSPKYLFRKEGQNVTLSCEQNLNHDAMYWYRQDPGQGLRLIYYSQIVNDFQKGDIAEGYSVSREKKESFPLTVTSAQKNPTAFYLCASSIEGSMGWRTEAFFGQGTRLTVV.

The rearrangement uses TRBV4-1 and TRBJ1-5, with 10 nucleotides matching TRBD1. Germline CDR1 MGHRA, CDR2 YSYEKL. The length of the CDR3 is 17 residues. With 4 bases clipped from V and 7 bases from J, the junction kept 13 bases outside the gene matches. The CDR3 bases are TGCGCCAGCAGCCCCGGAGTTCCGACAGGGGGCAGACAGCCCCAGCATTTT. Translation: CASSPGVPTGGRQPQHF.

The rearrangement uses TRBV10-3 and TRBJ2-1; perhaps TRBD2 as D (7 bases). Germline values: CDR1 ENHRY, CDR2 SYGVKD. The CDR3 totals 14 residues. The ends were cut back, 3 bases at V and 6 bases at J, with 12 bases in the middle. The CDR3 DNA sequence: TGTGCCATCAGTGATTTGGGGGGGCCCAATGAGCAGTTCTTC. It yields the protein CAISDLGGPNEQFF.

This chain uses TRBV27 with TRBJ2-7; TRBD2 aligns across 7 bases. After removal of 1 base from V and 2 bases from J, the junction contained 2 bases not matched to a gene. The CDR3 loop spans 14 amino acids. From germline, CDR1 is MNHEY and CDR2 SMNVEV (reference sequence). The CDR3 DNA is TGTGCCAGCAGTTTATTTGGGGGGGCCTACGAGCAGTACTTC. Its protein product is CASSLFGGAYEQYF.

This chain links TRBV4-1 with TRBJ2-5, with 13 bases identical to TRBD2. The germline V gene encodes CDR1 MGHRA and CDR2 YSYEKL. The V segment lost 4 bases and the J segment 4 bases; nucleotides outside the gene matches: 3. There are 15 residues in the CDR3. CDR3 region: CASSLRLAGGETQYF. The CDR3, as DNA: TGCGCCAGCAGCCTACGACTAGCGGGAGGAGAGACCCAGTACTTC.

The J gene is TRBJ1-1, the V gene TRBV29-1; D is undetermined. Per germline, CDR1 SQVTM and CDR2 ANQGSEA. CDR3 length: 15 residues. Trimming left V 4 bases short and J 1 base short, with 16 bases between. In nucleotides, the CDR3 is TGCAGCGTTGTTGATTTGAGGGAGTCGAACACTGAAGCTTTCTTT. It codes for CSVVDLRESNTEAFF.

The rearrangement joins TRBV29-1 to TRBJ2-1, with D unclear. V was shortened by 4 bases and J by 4 bases, with 8 bases between the two germline ends. The CDR3 is made up of 12 amino acids. Per the germline V gene, CDR1 is SQVTM and CDR2 is ANQGSEA. CDR3 DNA: TGCAGCGTTGTGACACTGTACAATGAGCAGTTCTTC. Translation gives CSVVTLYNEQFF.

This chain connects TRBV9 to TRBJ2-7; possible D gene TRBD2, 5 bases. Germline CDR1 SGDLS, CDR2 YYNGEE. CDR3 length: 16 residues. Trimming shortened V by 0 bases and J by 5 bases, and 18 bases separated the two germline ends. This chain's CDR3 is CASSVDFSGPGDEQYF. CDR3 coding DNA: TGTGCCAGCAGCGTAGACTTCAGCGGACCCGGAGACGAGCAGTACTTC.

CDR3 sequence: CASSASDRSAYEQYF. CDR3 DNA sequence: TGTGCCAGCAGCGCCTCAGATCGATCGGCCTACGAGCAGTACTTC. The V call is TRBV9, the J call TRBJ2-7; no reliable D call. In germline, CDR1 is SGDLS, CDR2 YYNGEE. This CDR3 contains 15 residues. Trimming left V 3 bases short and J 2 bases short, with 15 bases between.

CDR3 nucleotide sequence: TGCAGCGTTGACCAAACAGGGACAGGGGGACGTGAAAAACTGTTTTTT. Amino acid sequence: CSVDQTGTGGREKLFF. The V and J genes are TRBV29-1 and TRBJ1-4, with TRBD1 identical over 11 bases. V was pared by 3 bases and J by 7 bases, with 10 bases of the junction left unmatched. CDR1 is SQVTM and CDR2 is ANQGSEA in the germline V gene. This CDR3 has 16 amino acids.

This chain links TRBV27 with TRBJ2-5; the match to TRBD2 covers 13 bases. TRBJ2-7 explains the end of the DNA better; the J call may be wrong. Germline V lookup: CDR1 MNHEY, CDR2 SMNVEV (reference sequence). There are 15 residues in the CDR3. The CDR3 DNA reads as TGTGCCAGCAGTTCGGGACTAGCGGGATATCACGAGCAGTACTTC. Encoded protein: CASSSGLAGYHEQYF.

The rearrangement uses TRBV7-9 and TRBJ2-1; D gene uncertain. Trimming removed 1 base at V and 3 bases at J, with 7 bases between. The germline gives CDR1 SEHNR, CDR2 FQNEAQ (reference sequence). CDR3 size: 14 residues. CDR3 loop: CASSLEEGYNEQFF. The CDR3 nucleotides are TGTGCCAGCAGCTTAGAAGAAGGCTACAATGAGCAGTTCTTC.

The CDR3 is CASSQDGGGSGANVLTF. Written as DNA, the CDR3 is TGCGCCAGCAGCCAAGATGGAGGAGGGTCTGGGGCCAACGTCCTGACTTTC. This chain uses TRBV4-3 with TRBJ2-6; a weak D match, TRBD2 (6 bases). Germline CDR1 LGHNA, CDR2 YSLEER. Trimming removed 0 bases from V and 1 base from J, with 10 bases in between. The CDR3 sequence is 17 residues long.

This chain connects TRBV28 to TRBJ2-7; D is perhaps TRBD2 (5 bases). The CDR3 covers 17 residues. V lost 5 bases and J 3 bases, leaving 23 bases between the germline ends. The germline gives CDR1 MDHEN, CDR2 SYDVKM. The CDR3: CASSLRGLRERRYEQYF. CDR3 coding DNA: TGTGCCAGCAGTCTCCGGGGTCTCCGGGAAAGACGCTACGAGCAGTACTTC.

The J gene is TRBJ2-7, the V gene TRBV28, with 8 bases that match TRBD1. V trimming: 5 bases; J trimming: 5 bases; junction bases outside the gene matches: 8. The CDR3 extends over 14 amino acids. CDR1 and CDR2 from the germline V gene are MDHEN and SYDVKM. The CDR3 bases are TGTGCCAGCAGTCCCTACAGGGGGGACAACGAGCAGTACTTC. It specifies CASSPYRGDNEQYF. Using reference TRBV28 and TRBJ2-7 for the parts outside the CDR3, the full variable domain is DVKVTQSSRYLVKRTGEKVFLECVQDMDHENMFWYRQDPGLGLRLIYFSYDVKMKEKGDIPEGYSVSREKKERFSLILESASTNQTSMYLCASSPYRGDNEQYFGPGTRLTVT.

V usage is TRBV19 and J usage is TRBJ2-2; unclear D gene. The V and J ends lost 3 bases and 4 bases respectively, with 9 bases between them. The germline V gene has CDR1 LNHDA and CDR2 SQIVND (reference sequence). The CDR3 loop spans 14 amino acids. The CDR3 protein is CASSIHPITGELFF. In DNA form, the CDR3 reads TGTGCCAGTAGTATCCACCCGATCACCGGGGAGCTGTTTTTT.

The V call is TRBV9, the J call TRBJ1-4, with D hard to call. The CDR3 length is 16 residues. Trimming removed 2 bases from V and 0 bases from J, with 11 bases in between. Germline V gene data show CDR1 as SGDLS and CDR2 as YYNGEE. CDR3 coding DNA: TGTGCCAGCAGCGTCACCCTGACGGCAACTAATGAAAAACTGTTTTTT. Translated: CASSVTLTATNEKLFF.

This chain links TRBV28 with TRBJ2-2; D is perhaps TRBD2 (6 bases). Germline V gene sequence: CDR1 MDHEN, CDR2 SYDVKM. The V and J ends lost 7 bases and 4 bases respectively, with 16 bases between them. CDR3 length: 15 amino acids. As DNA, the CDR3 is TGTGCCAGCACCCCCATGGGGCGGGGCACCGGGGAGCTGTTTTTT. Encoded protein: CASTPMGRGTGELFF.

The chain has TRBV28 and TRBJ1-5; D might be TRBD1 (6 bases). From germline, CDR1 is MDHEN and CDR2 SYDVKM. V lost 6 bases to trimming and J lost 7 bases, with 19 bases between them. This CDR3 is built from 15 residues. Written as DNA, the CDR3 is TGTGCCAGCAGGCCTCAGGGTTTAGGGGGGCAGCCCCAGCATTTT. Its translation is CASRPQGLGGQPQHF.

This clone was counted once. The chain uses TRBV30 and TRBJ1-1, with D possibly being TRBD1 (6 bases). CDR3 length: 14 residues. CDR1 and CDR2 from the germline V gene are GTSNPN and SVGIG (reference sequence). Trimming removed 0 bases from V and 0 bases from J, with 8 bases in between. The CDR3: CAWSVGDMNTEAFF. The DNA for the CDR3 is TGTGCCTGGAGTGTGGGGGACATGAACACTGAAGCTTTCTTT.

The chain couples TRBV19 to TRBJ1-1, with D perhaps matching TRBD1 (6 bases). The CDR3 loop spans 15 amino acids. V was shortened by 3 bases and J by 0 bases, with 11 bases between the two germline ends. The germline CDR1 and CDR2 sequences are LNHDA and SQIVND (reference sequence). DNA for the CDR3: TGTGCCAGTAGTATTGGGGGCCCAATGAACACTGAAGCTTTCTTT. It codes for CASSIGGPMNTEAFF.

This sequence joins TRBV30 and TRBJ2-3, with D possibly being TRBD1 (6 bases). This CDR3 is 13 amino acids long. Germline-derived CDR1 and CDR2 are GTSNPN and SVGIG (reference sequence). The V gene lost 5 bases and the J gene lost 2 bases, with 11 bases spanning the gap. CDR3 DNA: TGTGCCTGGGTGGACAGACTCACAGATACGCAGTATTTT. This encodes CAWVDRLTDTQYF.

The chain uses TRBV7-2 and TRBJ2-7; D gene ambiguous. The CDR3 is 14 amino acids. V shed 0 bases and J shed 2 bases, with 8 bases lying between them. CDR1 is SGHTA and CDR2 is FQGNSA in the germline V gene. This CDR3 is CASSLAGSPYEQYF. CDR3 nucleotide sequence: TGTGCCAGCAGCTTAGCGGGCTCCCCCTACGAGCAGTACTTC.

This rearrangement joins TRBV28 to TRBJ2-7; D call uncertain. V gave up 6 bases and J gave up 1 base, with 13 bases separating them. Germline V lookup: CDR1 MDHEN, CDR2 SYDVKM. The CDR3 covers 14 residues. The CDR3 sequence: CASRNLISSYEQYF. CDR3 in DNA: TGTGCCAGCAGGAATCTGATATCGTCCTACGAGCAGTACTTC. The entire variable domain, with the rest obtained from reference TRBV28 and TRBJ2-7, is as follows: DVKVTQSSRYLVKRTGEKVFLECVQDMDHENMFWYRQDPGLGLRLIYFSYDVKMKEKGDIPEGYSVSREKKERFSLILESASTNQTSMYLCASRNLISSYEQYFGPGTRLTVT.

This clone occurred once. V gene TRBV6-6 combines with J gene TRBJ2-7; the match to TRBD1 covers 7 bases. V shed 2 bases and J 6 bases; nucleotides not matched to a gene: 7. Germline assignment: CDR1 MNHNY and CDR2 SVGAGI (reference sequence). The length of the CDR3 is 14 residues. The DNA of the CDR3 is TGTGCCAGCAGTTACAGGGACAGAGGAACCGAGCAGTACTTC. Translating it yields CASSYRDRGTEQYF.